This TCR beta chain was captured by sequencing in a study of blood T cell repertoires in COVID-19 (TCRdb year 2020). About the full investigation: Samples from collaborators originated in the United States, Italy and Spain and spanned both the acute and convalescent phases of COVID-19. Samples were obtained from the ongoing ImmuneRACE study (first 160 participants) and from 1,200 or so subjects provided by 6 global collaborators. Subjects who had been exposed to COVID-19, were actively infected with it, or had recovered from it provided the deeply sampled blood TCRbeta repertoires that made up the dataset. Nearly every sample came with metadata listing a de-identified subject ID, COVID-19 status, age in years and sex. The repertoires were made available in a free public database intended to serve as a resource for research on the immune response to SARS-CoV-2. Where HLA class I and class II types were available, the types were taken from metadata supplied by the sample provider, not from assay-based typing. The prospective study material was composed of cDNA or gDNA derived from T cells, B-cell-depleted T cells, or PBMCs. Summary of the overall study and its limitations: Clinical and demographic metadata were provided uncurated, with the amount varying by source and participant.

Participants in the prospective study were enrolled through a virtual design, were aged about 18 to 100 years, and lived in about two dozen United States geographic areas. To assign participants to cohorts, the prospective study relied on clinical history that participants themselves reported in a screening survey and a study questionnaire. Recovered participants in ImmuneRACE Cohort 3 were defined as having two consecutive negative NP/OP PCR tests, clearance from a healthcare professional, or resolution of symptoms. Mobile phlebotomists in the prospective study collected whole blood, serum and a nasopharyngeal or oropharyngeal swab from every participant. Over a roughly two-month period, participants in the prospective study had the option of providing additional blood draws and questionnaires. Blood samples from the prospective study were shipped frozen or at room temperature prior to DNA extraction.

Compared with germline, V lacks 5 bases and J lacks 0 bases; bases without a gene match: 6. Sequences LNHDA (CDR1) and SQIVND (CDR2) are obtained from the germline V gene (reference sequence). Its CDR3 holds 17 amino acids, cysteine through phenylalanine. The entry retains the CDR3 DNA only, 51 bases that are in frame from base 1. As concerns this clone: Its antigen is still unknown. No base-level quality is on record; no much larger clone is a single base apart.

TCRbeta CDR3 regions were amplified from genomic DNA by means of the immunoSEQ Assay, a bias-controlled multiplex PCR. As for how the authors treated the data: The number of nucleated cells in each sample was estimated by amplification of reference gene primers within the assay. Sequence reads were collapsed and filtered to measure the absolute abundance of every unique TCRbeta CDR3 rearrangement. For each sample, productive Simpson clonality was calculated by taking the square root of Simpson's diversity index across productive rearrangements. In TCRdb, the immuneACCESS table is reduced to in-frame sequences with V and J assigned. These tables do not hold every clone; where another copy was compared, an unresolved V gene accounts for under half, and the others remain unexplained. V, J and clone size derive from that table, while D and trimming were established from the DNA sequence. For this sample the table gives about 200,000 clones, of which about 85% were detected only once. Together, the top ten hold roughly a sixth of the sample.

The sequenced material came from PBMCs or T cells enriched from blood (not recorded which). This clonotype was obtained from a man aged 35 to 55 who had recovered from COVID-19. This sequence uses TRBV19 and TRBJ1-3, with 11 junctional bases fitting TRBD1. The bases are TGTGCCAGTAGTGGGGGACAGGGGGATTCCTCTGGAAACACCATATATTTT. Translated, this is CASSGGQGDSSGNTIYF.